The TCR beta chain described here comes from a study of human T cells and chemical hapten exposure. The study, taken as a whole, reports: Expanded TCRs created a significantly greater count of big CDR3 similarity clusters than controls did.

TCRdb processed the RACE reads anew with MiXCR; each CDR3 protein has one entry. Of some 300,000 distinct CDR3 sequences listed, 5% to 6.5% are singletons. The V and J ends lost 2 bases and 7 bases, in that order; junction bases with no gene match: 13. Per the germline V gene, CDR1 is ENHRY and CDR2 is SYGVKD. CDR3 length: 16 residues. As to time point: pre-sensitization, week 0. As to treatment: therapeutic diphenylcyclopropenone sensitization with weekly scalp DPC. In this sample, this clonotype turned up many times. Its antigen is unknown. The source of this sequence is a woman aged 18-35 years with alopecia areata. Some clones in this sample may be carry-over from other donors' samples. The chain recombines TRBV10-3 with TRBJ1-1; 7 positions agree with TRBD1. The sample in question was whole blood, obtained in connection with sensitization to the hapten diphenylcyclopropenone (DPC). The CDR3 loop is CAISELTNTGAGEAFF. The CDR3 coding sequence is TGTGCCATCAGTGAGCTAACTAATACAGGGGCCGGTGAAGCTTTCTTT.